This is a list of T cell receptor beta chains from one sample in a study of T cells after yellow fever vaccination. Via MiXCR, TCRdb re-called the 5' RACE reads, giving one row per CDR3 protein. This table holds about 29,000 distinct CDR3 sequences, less than 5.5% found once. Sequenced material: CD8+ T cells sorted from PBMCs, taken 10 days after the yellow fever booster vaccination. The origin of the receptors is a man aged 30-40 years who received the YFV17D yellow fever vaccine. Each CDR3 is given with its conserved first and last residue. A D gene is named only where the DNA matches it firmly. Clone size is given as once, few, many, or a class for an expanded clone.

J gene | D gene | V gene | clone size | CDR3 protein | CDR3 DNA
TRBJ2-7 | . | TRBV4-3 | many | CASSLSLEIYEQYF | TGCGCCAGCAGCCTTTCACTTGAAATCTACGAGCAGTACTTC
TRBJ2-1 | TRBD2 | TRBV6-2/TRBV6-3 | many | CASSLAAYNEQFF | TGTGCCAGCAGTCTAGCGGCCTACAATGAGCAGTTCTTC
TRBJ1-6 | TRBD1 | TRBV27 | many | CASSRQGGNSPLHF | TGTGCCAGCAGTCGACAGGGAGGAAATTCACCCCTCCACTTT
TRBJ2-7 | TRBD2 | TRBV5-1 | many | CASSLDGGRASGEQYF | TGCGCCAGCAGCTTGGATGGCGGGAGGGCCTCGGGCGAGCAGTACTTC
TRBJ2-1 | . | TRBV19 | many | CASESRAVGEQFF | TGTGCCAGTGAATCACGGGCGGTGGGTGAGCAGTTCTTC
TRBJ2-3 | TRBD2 | TRBV7-9 | many | CASSPPGGDTQYF | TGTGCCAGCAGCCCCCCGGGAGGAGATACGCAGTATTTT
TRBJ2-7 | TRBD2 | TRBV6-5 | many | CASRVTSGYEQYF | TGTGCCAGCAGGGTGACTAGCGGCTACGAGCAGTACTTC
TRBJ1-2 | . | TRBV27 | many | CASSLSQGSGYTF | TGTGCCAGCAGTTTATCCCAGGGGAGTGGCTACACCTTC
TRBJ2-7 | . | TRBV23-1 | many | CASSLILGQYF | TGCGCCAGCAGTCTAATTCTTGGGCAGTACTTC
TRBJ2-5 | . | TRBV15 | many | CATSRGGRLRTGETQYF | TGTGCCACCAGCAGGGGGGGTCGGCTGAGGACAGGAGAGACCCAGTACTTC
TRBJ2-7 | TRBD1 | TRBV2 | many | CASGGQGNGEQYF | TGTGCCAGCGGGGGACAGGGGAATGGCGAGCAGTACTTC
TRBJ2-1 | TRBD2 | TRBV7-9 | many | CASSPGTSGSSYNEQFF | TGTGCCAGCAGCCCCGGGACTAGCGGGAGCTCCTACAATGAGCAGTTCTTC
TRBJ2-5 | TRBD2 | TRBV28 | many | CASGGSRETQYF | TGTGCCAGCGGCGGGAGTAGAGAGACCCAGTACTTC
TRBJ2-5 | . | TRBV7-2 | many | CASSLIGTQYF | TGTGCCAGCAGCTTAATAGGGACCCAGTACTTC
TRBJ1-1 | . | TRBV4-1 | many | CASSTGVNTEAFF | TGCGCCAGCAGCACAGGAGTCAACACTGAAGCTTTCTTT
TRBJ2-2 | . | TRBV4-1 | many | CASSQDWFAEGTGELFF | TGCGCCAGCAGCCAAGATTGGTTTGCGGAGGGGACCGGGGAGCTGTTTTTT
TRBJ2-7 | . | TRBV6-5 | many | CASSATGDPFYEQYF | TGTGCCAGCAGCGCCACCGGCGACCCTTTCTACGAGCAGTACTTC
TRBJ2-3 | . | TRBV9 | many | CASSISVGTDTQYF | TGTGCCAGCAGCATCTCGGTTGGCACAGATACGCAGTATTTT
TRBJ2-1 | . | TRBV6-6 | many | CASSYPGEQFF | TGTGCCAGCAGTTACCCAGGGGAGCAGTTCTTC
TRBJ2-3 | . | TRBV20-1 | many | CSASHSLVRSTDTQYF | TGCAGTGCTAGCCATTCTCTAGTCCGTAGCACAGATACGCAGTATTTT
TRBJ2-2 | . | TRBV6-2/TRBV6-3 | many | CASISAGELFF | TGTGCCAGCATCTCTGCAGGGGAGCTGTTTTTT
TRBJ2-1 | . | TRBV6-6 | many | CASSYSEQFF | TGTGCCAGCAGTTATTCTGAGCAGTTCTTC
TRBJ2-2 | TRBD2 | TRBV5-1 | many | CASSLESTSGSTGELFF | TGCGCCAGCAGCTTGGAATCGACTAGCGGGAGTACCGGGGAGCTGTTTTTT
TRBJ2-4 | . | TRBV29-1 | few | CSVEGRAKNIQYF | TGCAGCGTTGAGGGCAGGGCCAAAAACATTCAGTACTTC
TRBJ2-7 | . | TRBV19 | many | CASSPGTDFYEQYF | TGTGCCAGTAGTCCCGGGACCGACTTCTACGAGCAGTACTTC
TRBJ2-7 | . | TRBV5-1 | many | CASSSLPTNEGYEQYF | TGCGCCAGCAGCTCCCTCCCGACCAACGAGGGCTACGAGCAGTACTTC
TRBJ2-7 | . | TRBV18 | many | CASSPTPGPPSYEQYF | TGTGCCAGCTCACCGACGCCGGGGCCCCCCTCCTACGAGCAGTACTTC
TRBJ2-7 | . | TRBV7-9 | many | CASSFRDGSSYEQYF | TGTGCCAGCAGTTTCAGGGACGGGAGCTCCTACGAGCAGTACTTC
TRBJ2-7 | . | TRBV29-1 | many | CSGRQEYEQYF | TGCAGCGGGAGACAGGAATACGAGCAGTACTTC
TRBJ1-4 | . | TRBV27 | many | CASSLLPPTNEKLFF | TGTGCCAGCAGTTTATTGCCCCCCACTAATGAAAAACTGTTTTTT
TRBJ1-5 | . | TRBV12-3/TRBV12-4 | many | CASSLLGALNQPQHF | TGTGCCAGCAGTTTACTGGGGGCTCTAAATCAGCCCCAGCATTTT
TRBJ2-1 | . | TRBV4-2 | medium-sized | CASSQEAGSSPWDDF | TGTGCCAGCAGCCAAGAGGCCGGGAGCTCCCCCTGGGACGACTTC
TRBJ2-1 | TRBD2 | TRBV19 | many | CASSIGGLAGTNEQFF | TGTGCCAGTAGTATAGGAGGGCTAGCGGGAACCAATGAGCAGTTCTTC
TRBJ1-5 | . | TRBV27 | few | CASSPQGWEPQHF | TGTGCCAGCAGTCCACAGGGTTGGGAGCCCCAGCATTTT
TRBJ2-7 | . | TRBV7-8 | many | CASSPAEGLSYEQYF | TGTGCCAGCAGCCCCGCGGAGGGGCTCTCCTACGAGCAGTACTTC
TRBJ1-5 | TRBD1 | TRBV11-2 | many | CASSLGGGTGSLVQPQHF | TGTGCCAGCAGCTTAGGTGGTGGGACAGGGTCGCTTGTTCAGCCCCAGCATTTT
TRBJ2-7 | . | TRBV12-3/TRBV12-4 | many | CASSLFGWQYF | TGTGCCAGCAGTTTATTCGGTTGGCAGTACTTC